The clone carrying this TCR beta chain was observed once. Its matching antigen is unknown. The CDR3 totals 16 residues. The J segment lost 8 bases and the V segment lost 5 bases, leaving 12 bases of the junction unmatched. The germline V gene has CDR1 MNHEY and CDR2 SMNVEV (reference sequence). The data originate from a study of OX40 agonist ivuxolimab in advanced cancers. The study, taken as a whole, reports: Compared with others, partial responders at 0.1-3.0 mg/kg displayed clonal expansion among the lowest.

Assay used: immunoSEQ multiplex PCR; TCRdb lists only in-frame clones, some missing. Found here are fewer than 55,000 clones, roughly 83% of them singletons; the top ten hold around 12%. This chain uses TRBV27 with TRBJ2-7, with TRBD2 matching over 13 bases. The receptor was derived from an adult with an advanced solid tumor such as melanoma, head and neck, liver or kidney cancer. The sequences come from CD4+ or CD8+ T cells sorted from blood, collected in a trial of the OX40 agonist ivuxolimab. DNA for the CDR3: TGTGCCAGCAGTCCCGGGACTAGCGGGAAGGCACATCAGCAGTACTTC. Protein: CASSPGTSGKAHQQYF.